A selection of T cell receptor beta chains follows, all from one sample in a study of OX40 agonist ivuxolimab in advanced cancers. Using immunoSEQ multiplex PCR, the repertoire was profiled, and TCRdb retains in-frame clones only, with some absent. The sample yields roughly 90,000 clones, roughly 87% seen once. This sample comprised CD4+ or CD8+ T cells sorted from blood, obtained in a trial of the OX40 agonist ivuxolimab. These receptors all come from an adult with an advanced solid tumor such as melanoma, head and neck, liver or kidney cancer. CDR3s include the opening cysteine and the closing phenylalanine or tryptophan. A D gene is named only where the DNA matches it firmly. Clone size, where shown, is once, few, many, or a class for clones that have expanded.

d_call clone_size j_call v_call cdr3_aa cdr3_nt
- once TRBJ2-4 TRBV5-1 CASSLAIRGGLAKNIQYF TGCGCCAGCAGCTTGGCGATTAGGGGGGGCCTAGCCAAAAACATTCAGTACTTC
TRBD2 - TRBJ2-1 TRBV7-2 CASSSSGGGYLNEQFF TGTGCCAGCAGCTCGAGCGGGGGGGGCTACCTCAATGAGCAGTTCTTC
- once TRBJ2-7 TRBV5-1 CASSPTAGQVSSYEQYF TGCGCCAGCAGTCCGACAGCGGGACAGGTCTCCTCCTACGAGCAGTACTTC
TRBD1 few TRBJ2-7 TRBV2 CASRAGQAYTHEQYF TGTGCCAGCAGGGCGGGACAGGCCTACACCCACGAGCAGTACTTC
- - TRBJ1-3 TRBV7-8 CASSPGGNTIYF TGTGCCAGCAGCCCAGGGGGAAACACCATATATTTT
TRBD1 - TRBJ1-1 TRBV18 CASSPGTGGGDTEAFF TGTGCCAGCTCACCGGGGACAGGGGGTGGAGACACTGAAGCTTTCTTT
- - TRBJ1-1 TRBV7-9 CASSPGRGLTNTEAFF TGTGCCAGCAGCCCCGGACGGGGGCTAACGAACACTGAAGCTTTCTTT
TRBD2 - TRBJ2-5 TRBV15 CATSRDRSGMIQETQYF TGTGCCACCAGCAGAGACCGTAGCGGGATGATTCAAGAGACCCAGTACTTC
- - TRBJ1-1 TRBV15 CATSRVSGGTEAFF TGTGCCACCAGCAGAGTTTCGGGGGGGACTGAAGCTTTCTTT
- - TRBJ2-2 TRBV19 CASSIQGARNTGELFF TGTGCCAGTAGTATACAGGGCGCCCGGAACACCGGGGAGCTGTTTTTT
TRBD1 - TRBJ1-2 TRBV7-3 CASSLTDRDGYGYTF TGTGCCAGCAGCTTAACTGACAGGGATGGCTATGGCTACACCTTC
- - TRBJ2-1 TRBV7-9 CATLFGDEQFF TGTGCCACACTTTTTGGGGATGAGCAGTTCTTC
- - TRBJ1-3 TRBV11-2 CASSLGGRQGNTIYF TGTGCCAGCAGCTTAGGGGGCCGGCAGGGAAACACCATATATTTT
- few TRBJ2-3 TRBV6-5 CASMKRGADTQYF TGTGCCAGCATGAAAAGGGGCGCAGATACGCAGTATTTT